These 27 T cell receptor beta chains originate from one sample sequenced in a study of blood T cell repertoires in COVID-19. Clones were read by immunoSEQ multiplex PCR, and TCRdb kept only the in-frame ones, dropping some. Here the sample spans roughly 250,000 clones, 80% to 85% being singletons. Sequenced: peripheral blood. The receptors here all came from a person aged 65-85 years with COVID-19, enrolled during active disease.

This clone was detected once. The J gene is TRBJ2-2, the V gene TRBV2; TRBD2 is a possible D gene (5 bases). CDR3 size: 14 residues. Looked up from germline, CDR1 is SNHLY and CDR2 is FYNNEI. Trimming removed 5 bases from V and 2 bases from J, with 9 bases in between. The CDR3 coding sequence is TGTGCCAGCAGTTTAACTAGAAACACCGGGGAGCTGTTTTTT. This encodes CASSLTRNTGELFF.

J is TRBJ1-2 and V is TRBV27; 7 bases map to TRBD1. This CDR3 has 14 residues. The trim removed 2 bases at V and 3 bases at J, leaving 3 bases unmatched. Germline V gene data show CDR1 as MNHEY and CDR2 as SMNVEV (reference sequence). The chain's CDR3 is CASSLRGTDYGYTF. In DNA form, the CDR3 reads TGTGCCAGCAGTTTAAGGGGGACAGACTATGGCTACACCTTC.

The chain combines TRBV21-1 with TRBJ2-7; TRBD2 is the table's D call, not checked against the DNA. TRBV21-1 has pseudogene status. The CDR3 has 15 amino acids. CDR3 loop: CASLPSGRARREQYF. CDR3 DNA: TGTGCCAGCCTGCCTAGCGGGAGGGCCAGAAGGGAGCAGTACTTC.

This sequence joins TRBV10-3 and TRBJ2-7; TRBD2 matches 8 bases. Germline trimming cut 11 bases from V and 0 bases from J; bases unmatched to any gene: 12. This CDR3 is 15 amino acids long. Germline V gene lookup returns CDR1 ENHRY and CDR2 SYGVKD. CDR3 region: CAADSPGLGSYEQYF. The CDR3 region has the DNA TGTGCCGCCGACTCCCCGGGACTAGGCTCCTACGAGCAGTACTTC.

V gene TRBV6-5 combines with J gene TRBJ2-1; tentatively, D is TRBD1 (6 bases). CDR3 size: 13 residues. Germline lookup yields CDR1 MNHEY and CDR2 SVGAGI. With 8 bases removed from V and 6 bases from J, the gap between germline ends came to 14 bases. CDR3 sequence: CASGRPGVNEQFF. For the CDR3, the DNA is TGTGCCAGCGGTCGACCAGGGGTCAATGAGCAGTTCTTC.

This sequence joins TRBV7-9 and TRBJ2-3, with 9 bases that match TRBD1. With 4 bases clipped from V and 3 bases from J, the junction kept 11 bases outside the gene matches. CDR1 and CDR2 from the germline V gene are SEHNR and FQNEAQ (reference sequence). This CDR3 comprises 17 residues. CDR3 protein: CASSSGERGQGTDTQYF. The CDR3 DNA reads TGTGCCAGCAGCTCAGGGGAGAGAGGACAGGGGACAGATACGCAGTATTTT.

The chain combines TRBV7-9 with TRBJ2-7, with a possible D match to TRBD2 (5 bases). Germline CDR1 reads SEHNR; CDR2 reads FQNEAQ (reference sequence). The CDR3 covers 15 residues. V lost 1 base, J lost 2 bases, and 12 bases lay in between. The DNA of the CDR3 is TGTGCCAGCAGCTTAGATACGGGGAGAACCTACGAGCAGTACTTC. It codes for CASSLDTGRTYEQYF.

This clone came up a few times. The V gene is TRBV7-9, the J gene TRBJ2-3, with D unclear. V was trimmed by 0 bases and J by 6 bases, leaving 13 bases between them. Germline V gene data show CDR1 as SEHNR and CDR2 as FQNEAQ (reference sequence). This CDR3 has 15 residues. CDR3 loop: CASSLAPPKPDTQYF. The CDR3 nucleotides are TGTGCCAGCAGCTTAGCTCCGCCAAAGCCCGATACGCAGTATTTT.

The V gene is TRBV11-2, the J gene TRBJ2-1, with D unclear. CDR1 is SGHAT, CDR2 FQNNGV, per germline. CDR3 length: 15 amino acids. Deletions cut 2 bases from V and 0 bases from J, with 8 bases between. The CDR3 coding sequence is TGTGCCAGCAGCTTACGGAGATCCTCCTACAATGAGCAGTTCTTC. This encodes CASSLRRSSYNEQFF.

This clone was seen a few times. This chain joins TRBV6-2 or TRBV6-3 and TRBJ1-5; a weak D match, TRBD1 (6 bases). Trimming shortened V by 2 bases and J by 4 bases, and 9 bases separated the two germline ends. The V gene's germline CDR1 is MNHEY and CDR2 SVGEGT. The CDR3 contains 14 residues. CDR3 protein: CASSYHRDNQPQHF. In DNA, the CDR3 is TGTGCCAGCAGTTACCACAGGGATAATCAGCCCCAGCATTTT.

The chain couples TRBV2 to TRBJ1-3; D uncertain. Trimming took 3 bases from V and 0 from J, leaving 6 bases between them. The CDR3 consists of 14 residues. Germline V gene data show CDR1 as SNHLY and CDR2 as FYNNEI. The CDR3 nucleotides are TGTGCCAGCAGTGACAGATACTCTGGAAACACCATATATTTT. Its translation: CASSDRYSGNTIYF.

The rearrangement links TRBV9 to TRBJ2-5; possibly TRBD1 for D (6 bases). The CDR3 has 13 amino acids. Germline CDR1 is SGDLS and CDR2 is YYNGEE. The V end was cut by 3 bases, the J end by 2 bases, with 8 bases between. Here the CDR3 reads CASSDGQQETQYF. The CDR3 DNA is TGTGCCAGCAGCGATGGACAGCAAGAGACCCAGTACTTC.

The genes are TRBV30 and TRBJ1-4; D perhaps matches TRBD1 (5 bases). Between the trimmed V and J ends, which lost 2 bases and 8 bases, there was a span of 12 bases. This CDR3 has 13 residues. Germline V lookup: CDR1 GTSNPN, CDR2 SVGIG (reference sequence). CDR3 in amino acids: CAWSPREDEKLFF. Here the CDR3 DNA reads TGTGCCTGGAGTCCCAGGGAGGACGAAAAACTGTTTTTT. The variable domain in full, completed from reference TRBV30 and TRBJ1-4, reads SQTIHQWPATLVQPVGSPLSLECTVEGTSNPNLYWYRQAAGRGLQLLFYSVGIGQISSEVPQNLSASRPQDRQFILSSKKLLLSDSGFYLCAWSPREDEKLFFGSGTQLSVL.

The chain carries TRBV25-1 and TRBJ2-3; weak D call: TRBD2 (5 bases). Germline V CDR1 and CDR2: MGHDK, SYGVNS. The V gene lost 7 bases and the J gene lost 0 bases, with 20 bases spanning the gap. This CDR3 is built from 17 residues. CDR3 sequence reads: CASKDSSPPSSTDTQYF. For the CDR3, the DNA is TGTGCCAGCAAGGACTCCTCACCTCCCTCTAGCACAGATACGCAGTATTTT.

The chain joins TRBV19 to TRBJ1-1; 8 nucleotides match TRBD1. The CDR3 extends over 16 amino acids. CDR1 is LNHDA and CDR2 is SQIVND in the germline V gene (reference sequence). With V trimmed by 4 bases and J by 6 bases, 13 bases remained unmatched. The CDR3 DNA reads as TGTGCCAGTAGTACTCCGCGGGGCAGGGGGCTTCCTGAAGCTTTCTTT. The encoded protein is CASSTPRGRGLPEAFF.

This chain joins TRBV27 and TRBJ2-2; perhaps TRBD1 as D (5 bases). The CDR3 covers 14 residues. With 0 bases removed from V and 12 bases from J, the gap between germline ends came to 14 bases. CDR1 is MNHEY and CDR2 is SMNVEV in the germline V gene (reference sequence). The CDR3 DNA reads TGTGCCAGCAGTTTATCGTCAGGGTACCTGAAGCTGTTTTTT. This codes for CASSLSSGYLKLFF.

The rearrangement uses TRBV6-5 and TRBJ1-6; TRBD1 matches 7 bases. Germline assignment: CDR1 MNHEY and CDR2 SVGAGI. Trimming cost V 1 base and J 10 bases; bases outside gene matches: 10. CDR3 length: 16 residues. In DNA, the CDR3 is TGTGCCAGCAGTTACTGGCAGGGGGACGGAAGATCACCCCTCCACTTT. This encodes CASSYWQGDGRSPLHF.

This clone showed up just once. CDR3 loop: CASSFRQAVYSNQPQHF. The CDR3 DNA follows: TGTGCCAGCAGTTTCAGACAGGCCGTCTATAGCAATCAGCCCCAGCATTTT. V usage is TRBV27 and J usage is TRBJ1-5, with D possibly matching TRBD1 (6 bases). V gave up 3 bases and J gave up 0 bases, with 15 bases separating them. Germline lookup yields CDR1 MNHEY and CDR2 SMNVEV (reference sequence). This CDR3 has 17 residues.

The chain joins TRBV5-1 to TRBJ1-1; 8 nucleotides match TRBD1. CDR3 size: 16 residues. The junction had 12 bases not matched to a gene; V was cut back by 6 bases and J by 2 bases. Germline V lookup: CDR1 SGHRS, CDR2 YFSETQ. The CDR3 DNA is TGCGCCAGCACCGACCCTAGGACAGGGACTAACACTGAAGCTTTCTTT. Amino acid sequence: CASTDPRTGTNTEAFF. Variable domain in full (rest from reference TRBV5-1 and TRBJ1-1): KAGVTQTPRYLIKTRGQQVTLSCSPISGHRSVSWYQQTPGQGLQFLFEYFSETQRNKGNFPGRFSGRQFSNSRSEMNVSTLELGDSALYLCASTDPRTGTNTEAFFGQGTRLTVV.

The chain recombines TRBV7-2 with TRBJ1-2; no firm D call. This CDR3 comprises 14 residues. The V end was cut by 1 base, the J end by 0 bases, with 6 bases between. In germline, CDR1 is SGHTA, CDR2 FQGNSA. CDR3 in DNA: TGTGCCAGCAGCTTAGAGCGCACTAACTATGGCTACACCTTC. Protein sequence: CASSLERTNYGYTF.

The J gene is TRBJ1-1, the V gene TRBV21-1; the D call of TRBD1 is as the table states it, not checked on the DNA. TRBV21-1 is a recognized pseudogene. This CDR3 region has 20 residues. The CDR3 DNA follows: TGTGCCAGCAGCTGCCATTTAATCTTCCCAGGGCTGGGCATGAACACTGAAGCTTTCTTT. Protein sequence: CASSCHLIFPGLGMNTEAFF.

This sequence joins TRBV3-1 (or the pseudogene TRBV3-2) and TRBJ2-7, with TRBD2 identical over 9 bases. This CDR3 spans 19 amino acids. Germline V gene sequence: CDR1 LGHDT, CDR2 YNNKEL (reference sequence). V dropped 0 bases and J dropped 3; count of bases not matched to a gene: 15. The CDR3 nucleotides read TGTGCCAGCAGCCAAGATCGGATAGCGGGAGTAACCGGGATCTACGAGCAGTACTTC. Translating it yields CASSQDRIAGVTGIYEQYF.

The chain employs TRBV9 and TRBJ1-1, with TRBD1 matching over 8 bases. Germline CDR1 reads SGDLS; CDR2 reads YYNGEE. V shed 2 bases and J 3 bases; nucleotides not matched to a gene: 9. The length of the CDR3 is 16 residues. This chain's CDR3 is CASSVGQGGRDTEAFF. Written as DNA, the CDR3 is TGTGCCAGCAGCGTTGGACAGGGAGGCAGAGACACTGAAGCTTTCTTT.

The chain uses TRBV11-2 and TRBJ2-5, with D uncertain. The CDR3 is 12 amino acids. Trimming pared 2 bases from V and 4 bases from J, leaving 5 bases between. The germline CDR1 and CDR2 sequences are SGHAT and FQNNGV. CDR3 sequence (DNA): TGTGCCAGCAGCTTAATGAGAGAGACCCAGTACTTC. It yields the protein CASSLMRETQYF.

Worth noting for this clone: Other nucleotide sequences from this sample produce the same CDR3. The chain joins TRBV15 to TRBJ1-1; weak D call: TRBD1 (5 bases). The CDR3 covers 13 residues. Germline V gives CDR1 LNHNV, CDR2 YYDKDF (reference sequence). Deletions cut 2 bases from V and 2 bases from J, with 6 bases between. CDR3 region: CATSRTGNTEAFF. CDR3 nucleotide sequence: TGTGCCACCAGCAGAACAGGCAACACTGAAGCTTTCTTT.

This clone was observed once. This rearrangement joins TRBV3-1 (or the pseudogene TRBV3-2) to TRBJ2-7; weak D call: TRBD2 (5 bases). Between the trimmed V and J ends, which lost 3 bases and 5 bases, there was a span of 20 bases. This CDR3 has 16 amino acids. The V gene's germline CDR1 is LGHDT and CDR2 YNNKEL (reference sequence). The CDR3 region is CASSHLLRDTFNEQYF. In nucleotides, the CDR3 is TGTGCCAGCAGCCACCTCCTCCGGGATACCTTCAACGAGCAGTACTTC.

This chain uses TRBV7-2 with TRBJ2-7; D may be TRBD1 (5 bases). This CDR3 is 14 amino acids long. Germline CDR1 reads SGHTA; CDR2 reads FQGNSA. V was shortened by 0 bases and J by 5 bases, with 11 bases between the two germline ends. The CDR3 sequence is CASSLAGAQNEQYF. In DNA, the CDR3 is TGTGCCAGCAGCTTAGCAGGGGCCCAAAACGAGCAGTACTTC. Full variable domain (outside the CDR3, taken from reference TRBV7-2 and TRBJ2-7): GAGVSQSPSNKVTEKGKDVELRCDPISGHTALYWYRQSLGQGLEFLIYFQGNSAPDKSGLPSDRFSAERTGGSVSTLTIQRTQQEDSAVYLCASSLAGAQNEQYFGPGTRLTVT.